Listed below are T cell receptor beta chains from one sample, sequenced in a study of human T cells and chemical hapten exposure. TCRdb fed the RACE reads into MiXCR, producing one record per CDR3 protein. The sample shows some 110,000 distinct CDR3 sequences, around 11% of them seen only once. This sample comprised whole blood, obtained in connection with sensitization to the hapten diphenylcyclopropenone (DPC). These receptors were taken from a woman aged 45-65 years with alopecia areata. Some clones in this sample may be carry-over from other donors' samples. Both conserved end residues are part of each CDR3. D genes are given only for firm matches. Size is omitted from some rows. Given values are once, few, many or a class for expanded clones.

cdr3_aa: CASSLALFDQPQHF; cdr3_nt: TGTGCCAGCAGCTTAGCGCTTTTCGATCAGCCCCAGCATTTT; v_call: TRBV7-2; d_call: NA; j_call: TRBJ1-5; clone_size: many
cdr3_aa: CASSLGQSTEAFF; cdr3_nt: TGTGCCAGCAGTTTAGGGCAGAGCACTGAAGCTTTCTTT; v_call: TRBV28; d_call: NA; j_call: TRBJ1-1; clone_size: NA
cdr3_aa: CASSPKDGGEAFF; cdr3_nt: TGTGCCAGCTCACCAAAGGATGGGGGTGAAGCTTTCTTT; v_call: TRBV18; d_call: NA; j_call: TRBJ1-1; clone_size: many
cdr3_aa: CASSRTSVVQETQYF; cdr3_nt: TGTGCCAGCAGCCGGACTAGCGTCGTCCAAGAGACCCAGTACTTC; v_call: TRBV5-4; d_call: TRBD2; j_call: TRBJ2-5; clone_size: NA
cdr3_aa: CSAYGAPGTDTQYF; cdr3_nt: TGCAGTGCCTATGGGGCCCCTGGCACAGATACGCAGTATTTT; v_call: TRBV20-1; d_call: NA; j_call: TRBJ2-3; clone_size: few
cdr3_aa: CASSFWNSPLHF; cdr3_nt: TGTGCCAGCAGTTTCTGGAATTCACCCCTCCACTTT; v_call: TRBV27; d_call: NA; j_call: TRBJ1-6; clone_size: NA
cdr3_aa: CASSPNQGLTNTGELFF; cdr3_nt: TGTGCCAGCTCACCAAATCAGGGGCTTACGAACACCGGGGAGCTGTTTTTT; v_call: TRBV18; d_call: NA; j_call: TRBJ2-2; clone_size: NA
cdr3_aa: CASNMEGRGTDTQYF; cdr3_nt: TGTGCCAGCAACATGGAGGGCCGCGGCACAGATACGCAGTATTTT; v_call: TRBV2; d_call: NA; j_call: TRBJ2-3; clone_size: few
cdr3_aa: CASSAGTISRTQYF; cdr3_nt: TGTGCCAGCAGTGCCGGGACCATAAGTCGGACCCAGTACTTC; v_call: TRBV6-5; d_call: NA; j_call: TRBJ2-5; clone_size: NA
cdr3_aa: CASRQDPYQPQHF; cdr3_nt: TGTGCCAGCCGACAGGATCCCTATCAGCCCCAGCATTTT; v_call: TRBV6-5; d_call: NA; j_call: TRBJ1-5; clone_size: NA
cdr3_aa: CASSLALAGGTDTQYF; cdr3_nt: TGCGCCAGCAGCTTGGCCCTAGCGGGGGGCACAGATACGCAGTATTTT; v_call: TRBV5-1; d_call: TRBD2; j_call: TRBJ2-3; clone_size: NA
cdr3_aa: CASIFGGNPDTQYF; cdr3_nt: TGTGCCAGCATCTTCGGAGGGAACCCAGATACGCAGTATTTT; v_call: TRBV28; d_call: NA; j_call: TRBJ2-3; clone_size: few
cdr3_aa: CASSVAIPGLTDTQYF; cdr3_nt: TGTGCCAGCAGCGTAGCAATCCCTGGCCTCACAGATACGCAGTATTTT; v_call: TRBV9; d_call: NA; j_call: TRBJ2-3; clone_size: NA
cdr3_aa: CASSAPRASGQETQYF; cdr3_nt: TGTGCCAGCAGCGCCCCCCGGGCTAGCGGCCAAGAGACCCAGTACTTC; v_call: TRBV9; d_call: TRBD2; j_call: TRBJ2-5; clone_size: few
cdr3_aa: CASSKGPGTLKRPQHF; cdr3_nt: TGTGCCAGCAGCAAAGGGCCTGGCACTCTGAAACGGCCCCAGCATTTT; v_call: TRBV21-1; d_call: NA; j_call: TRBJ1-5; clone_size: few
cdr3_aa: CASRRQGSSYEQYF; cdr3_nt: TGTGCCAGCAGGAGACAGGGGAGCTCCTACGAGCAGTACTTC; v_call: TRBV27; d_call: TRBD1; j_call: TRBJ2-7; clone_size: many
cdr3_aa: CATSRRGSNQPQHF; cdr3_nt: TGTGCCACCAGCAGACGTGGGAGCAATCAGCCCCAGCATTTT; v_call: TRBV15; d_call: NA; j_call: TRBJ1-5; clone_size: few
cdr3_aa: CSVEVQKKYTEAFF; cdr3_nt: TGCAGCGTTGAAGTTCAAAAGAAATACACTGAAGCTTTCTTT; v_call: TRBV29-1; d_call: NA; j_call: TRBJ1-1; clone_size: few
cdr3_aa: CASNHEGNTEAFF; cdr3_nt: TGCGCCAGCAACCACGAGGGAAACACTGAAGCTTTCTTT; v_call: TRBV5-1; d_call: NA; j_call: TRBJ1-1; clone_size: few
cdr3_aa: CSVDLRLGDTQYF; cdr3_nt: TGCAGCGTTGATCTCAGGCTTGGGGATACGCAGTATTTT; v_call: TRBV29-1; d_call: NA; j_call: TRBJ2-3; clone_size: few
cdr3_aa: CASRRASTDTQYF; cdr3_nt: TGTGCCAGCAGGAGGGCTAGCACAGATACGCAGTATTTT; v_call: TRBV6-1; d_call: NA; j_call: TRBJ2-3; clone_size: NA
cdr3_aa: CASRSSGDTQYF; cdr3_nt: TGCGCCAGCCGGAGTAGCGGGGATACGCAGTATTTT; v_call: TRBV5-1; d_call: TRBD2; j_call: TRBJ2-3; clone_size: many
cdr3_aa: CATSEGGFGSPLHF; cdr3_nt: TGTGCCACCAGTGAGGGGGGGTTCGGTTCACCCCTCCACTTT; v_call: TRBV24-1; d_call: NA; j_call: TRBJ1-6; clone_size: NA
cdr3_aa: CASSPGGLGFLGYGYTF; cdr3_nt: TGTGCCAGCAGCCCGGGGGGTCTCGGCTTTTTGGGCTATGGCTACACCTTC; v_call: TRBV3-1; d_call: NA; j_call: TRBJ1-2; clone_size: NA
cdr3_aa: CASVPYSGSRDEQYF; cdr3_nt: TGTGCCAGCGTCCCCTACAGCGGGAGTAGGGACGAGCAGTACTTC; v_call: TRBV28; d_call: TRBD2; j_call: TRBJ2-7; clone_size: NA
cdr3_aa: CASSPQSSTEAFF; cdr3_nt: TGTGCCAGCTCACCCCAGTCATCCACTGAAGCTTTCTTT; v_call: TRBV18; d_call: NA; j_call: TRBJ1-1; clone_size: few
cdr3_aa: CASSPLDRTYYGYTF; cdr3_nt: TGTGCCAGCTCACCACTGGACAGGACCTATTATGGCTACACCTTC; v_call: TRBV18; d_call: TRBD1; j_call: TRBJ1-2; clone_size: few
cdr3_aa: CASREQVSANEKLFF; cdr3_nt: TGTGCCAGCAGGGAACAGGTATCGGCTAATGAAAAACTGTTTTTT; v_call: TRBV12-3/TRBV12-4; d_call: NA; j_call: TRBJ1-4; clone_size: few
cdr3_aa: CASSEERLQETQYF; cdr3_nt: TGTGCCAGCAGTGAAGAGAGACTACAAGAGACCCAGTACTTC; v_call: TRBV2; d_call: NA; j_call: TRBJ2-5; clone_size: few
cdr3_aa: CASSPWEGGNQPQHF; cdr3_nt: TGTGCCAGCAGTCCCTGGGAGGGCGGGAATCAGCCCCAGCATTTT; v_call: TRBV6-6; d_call: NA; j_call: TRBJ1-5; clone_size: NA
cdr3_aa: CSARSSTNEKLFF; cdr3_nt: TGCAGTGCTCGTAGCTCAACTAATGAAAAACTGTTTTTT; v_call: TRBV20-1; d_call: NA; j_call: TRBJ1-4; clone_size: NA
cdr3_aa: CASSPQPGGGKLFF; cdr3_nt: TGTGCCAGCAGTCCTCAACCAGGGGGCGGAAAACTGTTTTTT; v_call: TRBV12-3/TRBV12-4; d_call: TRBD1; j_call: TRBJ1-4; clone_size: NA
cdr3_aa: CASSVGGLIGNTIYF; cdr3_nt: TGTGCCAGCAGCGTTGGGGGGCTTATTGGAAACACCATATATTTT; v_call: TRBV9; d_call: NA; j_call: TRBJ1-3; clone_size: few
cdr3_aa: CASSPIAGGADTQYF; cdr3_nt: TGTGCCAGCAGCCCTATAGCGGGGGGGGCAGATACGCAGTATTTT; v_call: TRBV3-1; d_call: TRBD2; j_call: TRBJ2-3; clone_size: few
cdr3_aa: CASRPSGGGEKLFF; cdr3_nt: TGTGCCAGCAGACCCTCCGGGGGAGGTGAAAAACTGTTTTTT; v_call: TRBV12-3/TRBV12-4; d_call: NA; j_call: TRBJ1-4; clone_size: NA
cdr3_aa: CASSLPPFSGNTIYF; cdr3_nt: TGTGCCAGCAGCTTGCCCCCCTTCTCTGGAAACACCATATATTTT; v_call: TRBV5-6; d_call: NA; j_call: TRBJ1-3; clone_size: few
cdr3_aa: CASSRLAAEGEQYF; cdr3_nt: TGTGCCAGCTCGCGACTAGCGGCAGAGGGCGAGCAGTACTTC; v_call: TRBV27; d_call: TRBD2; j_call: TRBJ2-7; clone_size: NA
cdr3_aa: CSARGPERTTADTQYF; cdr3_nt: TGCAGTGCTAGGGGGCCAGAGCGGACTACGGCAGATACGCAGTATTTT; v_call: TRBV20-1; d_call: NA; j_call: TRBJ2-3; clone_size: few
cdr3_aa: CASSRDIYNSPLHF; cdr3_nt: TGCGCCAGCAGCCGGGACATCTATAATTCACCCCTCCACTTT; v_call: TRBV5-1; d_call: NA; j_call: TRBJ1-6; clone_size: few
cdr3_aa: CSARVAATDTQYF; cdr3_nt: TGCAGTGCTAGAGTAGCGGCCACAGATACGCAGTATTTT; v_call: TRBV20-1; d_call: NA; j_call: TRBJ2-3; clone_size: few